This TCR beta chain was documented in a study of post-analysis software for immune sequencing data. Study results and limitations: Clustering by F measure revealed strong co-clustering among samples prepared together in one batch.

This clonotype was counted between two and nine times. Its antigen is undetermined. Incorporated into the TCR beta cDNA libraries were unique molecular identifiers, which served to reduce PCR and sequencing biases. TCRdb analysed the PCR reads with MiXCR anew, one entry per CDR3 protein. Among under 650,000 distinct CDR3 sequences listed, roughly 45% were seen once. The clonotype originates from a girl aged 5-17 years with multiple sclerosis. The specimen was blood.

CDR3 protein: CASRAGRSSYEQYF. In nucleotides, the CDR3 is TGTGCCAGCAGGGCAGGTAGGAGCTCCTACGAGCAGTACTTC. The chain combines TRBV2 with TRBJ2-7; D gene unclear. CDR1 is SNHLY, CDR2 FYNNEI, per germline. This CDR3 is 14 amino acids long. The ends were cut back, 6 bases at V and 0 bases at J, with 12 bases in the middle.